Each of the 29 T cell receptor beta chains below was sequenced from the same sample in a study of T cell changes during pregnancy in multiple sclerosis. The table came from immunoSEQ multiplex PCR; TCRdb's copy has only in-frame clones and leaves some out. The sample consists of around 63,000 clones, around 92% of them appearing once. Sample: CD8+ T cells from peripheral blood mononuclear cells, taken in the third trimester of pregnancy. These receptor sequences come from a female donor in good health, enrolled as a control in a pregnancy study.

CDR3 coding DNA: TGCGCCAGCAGCCAAGGACACCGGGACAGAGCCGATGAAGCTTTCTTT. Translated, it gives CASSQGHRDRADEAFF. V usage is TRBV4-3 and J usage is TRBJ1-1; 7 bases align to TRBD1. J was trimmed by 7 bases and V by 1 base; bases with no gene match: 12. The CDR3 spans 16 residues. The germline CDR1 and CDR2 sequences are LGHNA and YSLEER.

The chain recombines TRBV6-1 with TRBJ1-1; 10 bases are a match to TRBD1. CDR1 MNHNS and CDR2 SASEGT come from the germline V gene. V was clipped by 3 bases and J by 4 bases; unmatched bases: 2. CDR3 size: 14 residues. The CDR3, as DNA: TGTGCCAGCAGTGAGGACAGGGGGGGCACTGAAGCTTTCTTT. As protein: CASSEDRGGTEAFF.

The CDR3 protein is CASSQAYGGSEQFF. In DNA form, the CDR3 reads TGCGCCAGCAGCCAAGCATACGGGGGAAGTGAGCAGTTCTTC. The V gene is TRBV4-3, the J gene TRBJ2-1, with D perhaps TRBD2 (6 bases). Germline CDR1 and CDR2: LGHNA and YSLEER. The CDR3 totals 14 residues. The V and J ends lost 1 base and 9 bases respectively, with 13 bases between them.

The chain employs TRBV11-3 and TRBJ1-6; TRBD1 is a possible D gene (5 bases). V lost 0 bases to trimming and J lost 6 bases, with 21 bases between them. CDR3 length: 19 residues. Germline loops: CDR1 SGHNT, CDR2 YENEEA. The CDR3 loop is CASSLEVWGSVALNSPLHF. The DNA for the CDR3 is TGTGCCAGCAGCTTAGAAGTGTGGGGCAGCGTGGCCCTTAATTCACCCCTCCACTTT.

Only one count was recorded for this clone. V usage is TRBV5-4 and J usage is TRBJ2-3; 16 bases map to TRBD2. CDR1 is SGHNT and CDR2 is YYREEE in the germline V gene (reference sequence). The V gene end was trimmed by 4 bases and the J gene end by 10 bases; junction bases not matched to a gene: 9. The CDR3 is 16 residues long. DNA for the CDR3: TGTGCCAGCAGCGATGCCGGGACTAGCGGGGGGGTGGCGCAGTATTTT. It yields the protein CASSDAGTSGGVAQYF. The entire variable domain, with the rest obtained from reference TRBV5-4 and TRBJ2-3, is as follows: ETGVTQSPTHLIKTRGQQVTLRCSSQSGHNTVSWYQQALGQGPQFIFQYYREEENGRGNFPPRFSGLQFPNYSSELNVNALELDDSALYLCASSDAGTSGGVAQYFGPGTRLTVL.

This clone was picked up one time. As DNA, the CDR3 is TGTGCCAGCAGCCAAGAAGAGTTAGGGGTAAATTTCTCTGGAAACACCATATATTTT. Its translation: CASSQEELGVNFSGNTIYF. The chain links TRBV4-2 to TRBJ1-3; D may be TRBD1 (5 bases). The CDR3 is 19 residues long. V dropped 0 bases and J dropped 0 bases, with 18 bases sitting between them. Germline-derived CDR1 and CDR2 are LGHNA and YNFKEQ.

CDR3 nucleotides: TGTGCCAGCACCGACAGGGCAGGGTATGGCTACACCTTC. Translation: CASTDRAGYGYTF. The chain recombines TRBV27 with TRBJ1-2; 7 positions agree with TRBD1. With 7 bases clipped from V and 5 bases from J, the junction kept 7 bases outside the gene matches. Germline CDR1 is MNHEY and CDR2 is SMNVEV (reference sequence). The CDR3 length is 13 residues.

This chain joins TRBV7-8 and TRBJ1-1, with 7 bases fitting TRBD1. From germline, CDR1 is SGHVS and CDR2 FQNEAQ. This CDR3 region has 15 residues. Trimming at V came to 3 bases and at J to 7 bases, leaving 11 bases not matched to a gene. CDR3 residues: CASSFGERTGDEAFF. The CDR3 bases are TGTGCCAGCAGCTTTGGCGAAAGGACAGGAGATGAAGCTTTCTTT. The whole variable domain, remainder taken from reference TRBV7-8 and TRBJ1-1, is GAGVSQSPRYKVAKRGQDVALRCDPISGHVSLFWYQQALGQGPEFLTYFQNEAQLDKSGLPSDRFFAERPEGSVSTLKIQRTQQEDSAVYLCASSFGERTGDEAFFGQGTRLTVV.

V and J are TRBV7-9 and TRBJ1-4; no clear D gene. The germline V gene has CDR1 SEHNR and CDR2 FQNEAQ (reference sequence). The CDR3 sequence is 12 residues long. V lost 1 base to trimming and J lost 12 bases, with 9 bases between them. The CDR3, as DNA: TGTGCCAGCAGCTTAGAACGGCAGGAACTGTTTTTT. Its translation is CASSLERQELFF.

The J gene is TRBJ1-6, the V gene TRBV9; D not resolved. V shed 4 bases and J shed 0 bases, with 14 bases lying between them. In germline, CDR1 is SGDLS, CDR2 YYNGEE. CDR3 length equals 17 residues. The CDR3 sequence is CASSRGDGSSYNSPLHF. CDR3 nucleotides: TGTGCCAGCAGCCGCGGCGACGGGAGCTCCTATAATTCACCCCTCCACTTT.

The chain joins TRBV7-9 to TRBJ2-2; 13 bases line up with TRBD2. The CDR3 loop spans 16 amino acids. Germline V gene sequence: CDR1 SEHNR, CDR2 FQNEAQ (reference sequence). V shed 4 bases, J shed 6 bases, and the junction held 5 bases outside the gene matches. The CDR3 loop is CASSSTSGGAPGELFF. The CDR3 DNA sequence: TGTGCCAGCAGCTCTACTAGCGGGGGGGCCCCCGGGGAGCTGTTTTTT.

This clone occurred once. The genes are TRBV6-4 and TRBJ2-1; D gene unclear. The CDR3 has 13 amino acids. The germline V gene encodes CDR1 MRHNA and CDR2 SNTAGT. The ends were cut back, 5 bases at V and 8 bases at J, with 13 bases in the middle. Here the CDR3 reads CASSSRSRDEQFF. The CDR3 DNA reads as TGTGCCAGCAGTTCCCGGAGCCGAGATGAGCAGTTCTTC.

This chain joins TRBV7-6 and TRBJ2-1, with 12 bases lining up with TRBD2. Trimming removed 5 bases from V and 4 bases from J; junction bases left unmatched: 3. This CDR3 has 15 amino acids. From germline, CDR1 is SGHVS and CDR2 FNYEAQ. The DNA of the CDR3 is TGTGCCAGCAGCCATGGGACTAGCGGGTACAATGAGCAGTTCTTC. Translation: CASSHGTSGYNEQFF.

This chain connects TRBV9 to TRBJ1-3, with D possibly being TRBD1 (6 bases). CDR3 length equals 15 residues. CDR1 and CDR2 (germline): SGDLS, YYNGEE. The germline V and J ends were trimmed by 3 bases and 0 bases, with 10 bases remaining between them. CDR3 region: CASSDRQDSGNTIYF. The CDR3 DNA follows: TGTGCCAGCAGCGACCGACAGGACTCTGGAAACACCATATATTTT.

The chain has TRBV9 and TRBJ2-3; 7 positions agree with TRBD2. V dropped 0 bases and J dropped 4; count of bases not matched to a gene: 8. Germline assignment: CDR1 SGDLS and CDR2 YYNGEE. The CDR3 loop spans 16 amino acids. The CDR3 here is CASSVVSSGVADTQYF. CDR3 nucleotides: TGTGCCAGCAGCGTAGTTTCCAGCGGGGTAGCAGATACGCAGTATTTT.

V is TRBV11-1 and J is TRBJ2-7; D is unresolved. V shed 1 base and J shed 2 bases, with 6 bases lying between them. CDR3 length: 13 residues. From germline, CDR1 is SGHAT and CDR2 FQDESV (reference sequence). CDR3 sequence: CASSLGQTYEQYF. CDR3 bases: TGTGCCAGCAGCTTAGGACAAACCTACGAGCAGTACTTC.

This rearrangement joins TRBV5-4 to TRBJ1-2, with D possibly being TRBD1 (6 bases). The CDR3 length is 15 residues. Trimming took off 4 bases at V and 0 bases at J, with 13 bases between the two ends. Germline CDR1 is SGHNT and CDR2 is YYREEE (reference sequence). This CDR3 is CASSARQDPNYGYTF. CDR3 in DNA: TGTGCCAGCAGCGCCCGACAGGACCCTAACTATGGCTACACCTTC.

The chain combines TRBV4-3 with TRBJ1-2, with 8 bases that match TRBD1. Germline CDR1 LGHNA, CDR2 YSLEER. The CDR3 has 15 residues. V dropped 2 bases and J dropped 4; count of bases not matched to a gene: 6. The CDR3 nucleotides are TGCGCCAGCAGCCAAAATTCAGGGGGCTTCTATGGCTACACCTTC. This codes for CASSQNSGGFYGYTF.

CDR3 sequence (DNA): TGTGCCACCAGCAGGGAGCATGCAACTAATGAAAAACTGTTTTTT. Translated, it gives CATSREHATNEKLFF. The genes are TRBV15 and TRBJ1-4; no clear D. The ends were cut back, 3 bases at V and 0 bases at J, with 8 bases in the middle. The CDR3 is 15 amino acids. Germline V gene data show CDR1 as LNHNV and CDR2 as YYDKDF (reference sequence).

The chain recombines TRBV7-3 with TRBJ1-1; 9 bases line up with TRBD1. Germline V gene lookup returns CDR1 SGHTA and CDR2 FQGTGA. The length of the CDR3 is 14 residues. The V and J ends lost 4 bases and 1 base, in that order; junction bases with no gene match: 1. The DNA for the CDR3 is TGTGCCAGCAGCTCGACAGGGGGGAACACTGAAGCTTTCTTT. This translates into CASSSTGGNTEAFF.

This chain uses TRBV27 with TRBJ2-1; possibly TRBD2 for D (6 bases). The CDR3 consists of 16 residues. Trimming stripped 7 bases from V and 8 bases from J, with 24 bases between. Germline loops: CDR1 MNHEY, CDR2 SMNVEV (reference sequence). The CDR3 DNA reads as TGTGCCAGCACTCCCAGTCAGGACTACTCTTTGGATGAGCAGTTCTTC. It codes for CASTPSQDYSLDEQFF.

The chain employs TRBV30 and TRBJ2-7; TRBD2 might be the D (5 bases). The germline V gene encodes CDR1 GTSNPN and CDR2 SVGIG (reference sequence). There are 13 residues in the CDR3. The germline V and J ends were trimmed by 1 base and 6 bases, with 13 bases remaining between them. The CDR3 loop is CAWSGDYLREQYF. The CDR3 DNA sequence: TGTGCCTGGAGTGGTGACTACCTCCGCGAGCAGTACTTC.

This sequence joins TRBV9 and TRBJ2-3; no reliable D call. The CDR3 length is 15 residues. V was pared by 2 bases and J by 0 bases, with 10 bases between. Germline V lookup: CDR1 SGDLS, CDR2 YYNGEE. In DNA form, the CDR3 reads TGTGCCAGCAGCGTGGCGGCAATTAGCACAGATACGCAGTATTTT. Its translation: CASSVAAISTDTQYF.

This chain joins TRBV7-9 and TRBJ2-2; D may be TRBD2 (5 bases). Germline CDR1 is SEHNR and CDR2 is FQNEAQ (reference sequence). V was clipped by 7 bases and J by 8 bases, with 14 bases between them. The CDR3 loop spans 13 amino acids. The CDR3 sequence: CASTGVVIGELFF. CDR3 bases: TGTGCCAGCACCGGGGTAGTGATTGGGGAGCTGTTTTTT.

The chain uses TRBV27 and TRBJ2-7; D not resolved. CDR1 is MNHEY and CDR2 is SMNVEV in the germline V gene (reference sequence). The CDR3 loop spans 14 amino acids. The V end was cut by 2 bases, the J end by 0 bases, with 8 bases between. The CDR3 loop reads CASSLHSLSYEQYF. Written as DNA, the CDR3 is TGTGCCAGCAGTTTACACTCTCTCTCCTACGAGCAGTACTTC.

V is TRBV4-1 and J is TRBJ1-1; 7 bases align to TRBD1. The V gene's germline CDR1 is MGHRA and CDR2 YSYEKL. The CDR3 has 15 amino acids. V dropped 4 bases and J dropped 0; count of bases not matched to a gene: 5. The CDR3 DNA sequence: TGCGCCAGCAGCCTCGGACAGGAATTGAACACTGAAGCTTTCTTT. It is translated as CASSLGQELNTEAFF.

The gene calls are TRBV5-6 and TRBJ1-4; possibly TRBD1 for D (6 bases). The CDR3 sequence is 17 residues long. Germline CDR1 reads SGHDT; CDR2 reads YYEEEE. Trimming removed 2 bases at V and 8 bases at J, with 22 bases between. The CDR3 DNA sequence: TGTGCCAGCAGCTTCTCCCCTTCTGGGACACCAGAAGAAAAACTGTTTTTT. Protein: CASSFSPSGTPEEKLFF.

This chain uses TRBV14 with TRBJ1-2; the D gene is possibly TRBD1 (6 bases). The CDR3 extends over 13 amino acids. Germline V gene data show CDR1 as SGHDN and CDR2 as FVKESK. V dropped 5 bases and J dropped 8 bases, with 15 bases sitting between them. The CDR3 region has the DNA TGTGCCAGCAGCGGCGGGGGGGCCCCAGGCTACACCTTC. Its translation: CASSGGGAPGYTF.

The J gene is TRBJ1-2, the V gene TRBV9, with a possible D match to TRBD1 (6 bases). The CDR3 spans 13 residues. Trimming took 0 bases from V and 4 from J, leaving 7 bases between them. Germline values: CDR1 SGDLS, CDR2 YYNGEE. The CDR3 DNA follows: TGTGCCAGCAGCGTAGTGACAGGCTATGGCTACACCTTC. This encodes CASSVVTGYGYTF.